The 3 T cell receptor beta chains reported below all come from one sample, sequenced in a study of regulatory T cells in long-lasting Graves disease. In building TCR beta libraries, iRepertoire HTBI primers were used together with Arm-PCR of CDR3 regions. TCRdb re-called the multiplex PCR reads with MiXCR, one entry per CDR3 protein. The sample lists around 450,000 distinct CDR3 sequences; 20% to 25% were seen once. As for time point: persistent/refractory GD, antithyroid drugs over 5 years with positive TRAb. The authors made the TCR library using RNA they extracted from PBMCs. Source: peripheral blood mononuclear cells (PBMCs), taken when the disease was refractory, from a patient treated with antithyroid drugs. These receptors were collected from a female donor with Graves disease.

The V gene is TRBV5-6, the J gene TRBJ1-5; D is perhaps TRBD1 (5 bases). V was pared by 6 bases and J by 1 base, with 11 bases between. Germline V gene lookup returns CDR1 SGHDT and CDR2 YYEEEE. This CDR3 contains 14 residues. CDR3 coding DNA: TGTGCCAGCACCTCCGGGGGAAGCAATCAGCCCCAGCATTTT. Protein product: CASTSGGSNQPQHF.

This clonotype was picked up a small number of times. This chain connects TRBV28 to TRBJ2-2; D is perhaps TRBD2 (6 bases). Trimming removed 6 bases from V and 6 bases from J, with 26 bases in between. Germline V CDR1 and CDR2: MDHEN, SYDVKM. The CDR3 totals 18 residues. The CDR3 loop is CASSLTRGGGALAGELFF. DNA for the CDR3: TGTGCCAGCAGCCTGACGAGAGGTGGAGGGGCCCTCGCCGGGGAGCTGTTTTTT.

J is TRBJ1-5 and V is TRBV5-6; D perhaps matches TRBD1 (5 bases). There are 16 residues in the CDR3. Germline loops: CDR1 SGHDT, CDR2 YYEEEE. Trimming pared 2 bases from V and 5 bases from J, leaving 17 bases between. CDR3 DNA sequence: TGTGCCAGCAGCTTATCTAAGGAGGGGATCGATCAGCCCCAGCATTTT. Encoded protein: CASSLSKEGIDQPQHF.